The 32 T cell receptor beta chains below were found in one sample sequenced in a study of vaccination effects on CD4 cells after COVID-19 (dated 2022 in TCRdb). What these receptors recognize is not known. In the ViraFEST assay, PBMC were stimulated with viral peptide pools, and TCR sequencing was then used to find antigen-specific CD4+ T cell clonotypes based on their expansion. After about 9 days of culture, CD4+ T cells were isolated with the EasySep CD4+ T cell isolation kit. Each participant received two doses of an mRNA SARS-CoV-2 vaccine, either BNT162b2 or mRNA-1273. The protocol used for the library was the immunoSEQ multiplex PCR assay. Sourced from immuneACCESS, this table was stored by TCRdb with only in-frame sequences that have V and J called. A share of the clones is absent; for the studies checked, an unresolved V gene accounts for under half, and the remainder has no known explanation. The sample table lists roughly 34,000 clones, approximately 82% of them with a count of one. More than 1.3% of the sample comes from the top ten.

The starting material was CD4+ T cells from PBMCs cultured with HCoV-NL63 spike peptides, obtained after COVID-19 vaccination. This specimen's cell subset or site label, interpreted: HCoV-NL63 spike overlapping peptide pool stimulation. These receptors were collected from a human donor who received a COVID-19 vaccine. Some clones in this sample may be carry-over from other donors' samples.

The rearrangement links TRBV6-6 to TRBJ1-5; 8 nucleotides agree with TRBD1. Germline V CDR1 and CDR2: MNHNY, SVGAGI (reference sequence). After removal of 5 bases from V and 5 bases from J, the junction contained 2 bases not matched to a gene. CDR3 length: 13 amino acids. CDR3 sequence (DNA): TGTGCCAGCAGTCCAGGGGGCGATCAGCCCCAGCATTTT. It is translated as CASSPGGDQPQHF.

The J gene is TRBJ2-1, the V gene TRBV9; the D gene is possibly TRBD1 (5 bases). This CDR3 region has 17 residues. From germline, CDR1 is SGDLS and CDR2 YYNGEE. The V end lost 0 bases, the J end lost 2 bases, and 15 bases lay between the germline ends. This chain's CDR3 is CASSVAGSPRPYNEQFF. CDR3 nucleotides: TGTGCCAGCAGCGTAGCAGGGTCACCCAGGCCCTACAATGAGCAGTTCTTC.

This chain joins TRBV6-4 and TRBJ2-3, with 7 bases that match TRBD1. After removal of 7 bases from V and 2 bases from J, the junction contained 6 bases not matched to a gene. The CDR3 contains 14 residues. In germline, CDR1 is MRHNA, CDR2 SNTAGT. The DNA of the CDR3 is TGTGCCAGCAAATTGGACAGGTCCACAGATACGCAGTATTTT. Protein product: CASKLDRSTDTQYF.

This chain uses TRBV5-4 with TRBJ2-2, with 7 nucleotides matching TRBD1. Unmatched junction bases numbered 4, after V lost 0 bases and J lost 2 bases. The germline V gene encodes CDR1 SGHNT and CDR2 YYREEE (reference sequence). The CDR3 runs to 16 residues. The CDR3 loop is CASSLGQGVNTGELFF. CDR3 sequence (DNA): TGTGCCAGCAGCTTGGGGCAGGGGGTTAACACCGGGGAGCTGTTTTTT.

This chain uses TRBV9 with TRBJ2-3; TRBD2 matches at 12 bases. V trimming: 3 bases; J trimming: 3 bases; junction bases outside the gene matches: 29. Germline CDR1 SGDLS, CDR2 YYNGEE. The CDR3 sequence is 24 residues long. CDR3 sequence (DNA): TGTGCCAGCAGCGCCCCGGGGGGCAGGGACGTCGGACTAGCGGGGCCTAAAAGGACAGATACGCAGTATTTT. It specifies CASSAPGGRDVGLAGPKRTDTQYF.

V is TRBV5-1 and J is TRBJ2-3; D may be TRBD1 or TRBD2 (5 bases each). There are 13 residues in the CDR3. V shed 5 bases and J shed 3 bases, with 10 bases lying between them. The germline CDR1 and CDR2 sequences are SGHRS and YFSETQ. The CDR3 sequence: CASRQGETDTQYF. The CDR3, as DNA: TGCGCCAGCAGGCAGGGAGAGACAGATACGCAGTATTTT.

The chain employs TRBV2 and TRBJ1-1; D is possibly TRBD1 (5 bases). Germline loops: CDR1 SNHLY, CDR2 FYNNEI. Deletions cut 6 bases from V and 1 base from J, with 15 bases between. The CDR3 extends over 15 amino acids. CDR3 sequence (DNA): TGTGCCAGCAGACTTTCTCCGGGACCGAACACTGAAGCTTTCTTT. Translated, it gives CASRLSPGPNTEAFF.

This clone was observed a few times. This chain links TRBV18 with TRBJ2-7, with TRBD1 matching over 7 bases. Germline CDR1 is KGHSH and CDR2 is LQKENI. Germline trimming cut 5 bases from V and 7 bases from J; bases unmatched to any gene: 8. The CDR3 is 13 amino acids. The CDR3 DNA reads TGTGCCAGCTCATCGACAGGGTTGGGTGAGCAGTACGTC. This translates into CASSSTGLGEQYV.

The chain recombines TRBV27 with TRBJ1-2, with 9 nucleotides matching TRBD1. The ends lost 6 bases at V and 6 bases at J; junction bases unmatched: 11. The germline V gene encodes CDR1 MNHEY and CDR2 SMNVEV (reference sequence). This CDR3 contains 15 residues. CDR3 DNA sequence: TGTGCCAGCAGAGGGACAGGGCCCGCCATCCATGGCTACACCTTC. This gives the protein CASRGTGPAIHGYTF.

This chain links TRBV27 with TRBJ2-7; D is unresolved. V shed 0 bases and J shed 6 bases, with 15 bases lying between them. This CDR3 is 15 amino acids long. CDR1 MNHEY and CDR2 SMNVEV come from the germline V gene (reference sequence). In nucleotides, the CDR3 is TGTGCCAGCAGTTTATCAGGAGTGTCCCCCACCGAGCAGTACGTC. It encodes CASSLSGVSPTEQYV.

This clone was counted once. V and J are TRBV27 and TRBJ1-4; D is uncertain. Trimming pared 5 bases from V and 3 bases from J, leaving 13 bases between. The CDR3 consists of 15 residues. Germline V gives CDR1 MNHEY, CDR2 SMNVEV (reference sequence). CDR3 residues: CASSRMWIPNEKLFF. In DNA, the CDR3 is TGTGCCAGCAGTCGCATGTGGATTCCTAATGAAAAACTGTTTTTT.

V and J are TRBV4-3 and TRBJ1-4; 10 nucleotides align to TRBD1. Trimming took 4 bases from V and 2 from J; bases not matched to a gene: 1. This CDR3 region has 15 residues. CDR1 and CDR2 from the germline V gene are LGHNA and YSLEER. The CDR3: CASSRQGATNEKLFF. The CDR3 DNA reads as TGCGCCAGCAGCCGACAGGGGGCTACTAATGAAAAACTGTTTTTT.

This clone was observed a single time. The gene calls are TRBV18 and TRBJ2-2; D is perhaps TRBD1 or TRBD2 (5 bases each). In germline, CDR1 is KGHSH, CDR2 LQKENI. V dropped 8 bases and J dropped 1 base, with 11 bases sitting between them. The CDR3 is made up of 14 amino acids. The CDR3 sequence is CASTGTVNTGELFF. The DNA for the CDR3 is TGTGCCAGCACCGGGACGGTGAACACCGGGGAGCTGTTTTTT.

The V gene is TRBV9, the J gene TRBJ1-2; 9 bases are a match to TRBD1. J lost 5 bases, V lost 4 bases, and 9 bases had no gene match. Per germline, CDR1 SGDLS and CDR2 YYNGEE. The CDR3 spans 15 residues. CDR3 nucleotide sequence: TGTGCCAGCAGCAAACAGGGGGCGTCCTTATATGGCTACACCTTC. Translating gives CASSKQGASLYGYTF. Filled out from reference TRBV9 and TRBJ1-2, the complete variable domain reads DSGVTQTPKHLITATGQRVTLRCSPRSGDLSVYWYQQSLDQGLQFLIQYYNGEERAKGNILERFSAQQFPDLHSELNLSSLELGDSALYFCASSKQGASLYGYTFGSGTRLTVV.

The CDR3 DNA follows: TGTGCCAGCAGCTTGGGAGGGCCCCTAGCCAAAAACATTCAGTACTTC. Residues: CASSLGGPLAKNIQYF. The V call is TRBV5-6, the J call TRBJ2-4; possibly TRBD2 for D (5 bases). V dropped 0 bases and J dropped 0 bases, with 10 bases sitting between them. The CDR3 is made up of 16 amino acids. Germline V CDR1 and CDR2: SGHDT, YYEEEE.

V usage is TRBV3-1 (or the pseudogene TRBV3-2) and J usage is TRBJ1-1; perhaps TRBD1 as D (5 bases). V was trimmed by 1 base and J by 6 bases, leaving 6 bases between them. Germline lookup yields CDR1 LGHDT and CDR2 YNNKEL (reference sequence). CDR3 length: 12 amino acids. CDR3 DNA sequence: TGTGCCAGCAGCCAAGGGGGGTCTGAAGCTTTCTTT. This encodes CASSQGGSEAFF.

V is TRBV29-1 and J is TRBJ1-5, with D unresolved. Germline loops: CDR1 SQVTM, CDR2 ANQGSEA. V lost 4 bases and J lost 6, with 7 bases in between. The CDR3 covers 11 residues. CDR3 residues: CSVGEGQPQHF. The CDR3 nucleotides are TGCAGCGTTGGGGAGGGTCAGCCCCAGCATTTT.

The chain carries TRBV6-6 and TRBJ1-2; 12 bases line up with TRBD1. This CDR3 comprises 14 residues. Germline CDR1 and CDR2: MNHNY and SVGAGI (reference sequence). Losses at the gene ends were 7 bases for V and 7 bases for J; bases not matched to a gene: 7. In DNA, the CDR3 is TGTGCCAGCACCCTGGGACAGGGGGCGCCTGGCTACACCTTC. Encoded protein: CASTLGQGAPGYTF.

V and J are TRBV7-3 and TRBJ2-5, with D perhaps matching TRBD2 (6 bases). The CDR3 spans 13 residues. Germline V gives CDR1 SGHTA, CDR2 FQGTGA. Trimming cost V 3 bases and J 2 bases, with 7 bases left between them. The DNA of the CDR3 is TGTGCCAGCAGCTTCAGCGGGCAAGAGACCCAGTACTTC. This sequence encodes CASSFSGQETQYF.

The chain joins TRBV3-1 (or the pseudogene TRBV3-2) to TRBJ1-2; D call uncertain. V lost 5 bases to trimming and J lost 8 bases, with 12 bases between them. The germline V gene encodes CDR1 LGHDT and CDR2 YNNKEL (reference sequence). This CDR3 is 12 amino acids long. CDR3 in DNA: TGTGCCAGCAGCAACCCCAAGAGGGGCTACACCTTC. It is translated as CASSNPKRGYTF.

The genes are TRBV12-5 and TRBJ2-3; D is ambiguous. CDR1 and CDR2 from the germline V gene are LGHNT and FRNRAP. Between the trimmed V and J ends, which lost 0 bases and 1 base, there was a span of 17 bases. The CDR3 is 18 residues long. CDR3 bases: TGTGCTAGTGGTTTGGTACTCGACGGGCGTATTGGCACAGATACGCAGTATTTT. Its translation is CASGLVLDGRIGTDTQYF.

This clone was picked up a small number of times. CDR3 bases: TGTGCCAGCAATCGTAGCAATCAGCCCCAGCATTTT. It is translated as CASNRSNQPQHF. The genes are TRBV6-6 and TRBJ1-5; D call uncertain. The CDR3 length is 12 residues. Germline loops: CDR1 MNHNY, CDR2 SVGAGI (reference sequence). Deletions cut 7 bases from V and 0 bases from J, with 4 bases between.

The CDR3 loop is CASEPSPLYEQYV. The CDR3 bases are TGTGCCAGCGAACCAAGCCCCCTCTACGAGCAGTACGTC. The chain carries TRBV21-1 and TRBJ2-7; the tabulated D call, TRBD2, remains unverified against the DNA. TRBV21-1 is classified as a pseudogene. This CDR3 comprises 13 residues.

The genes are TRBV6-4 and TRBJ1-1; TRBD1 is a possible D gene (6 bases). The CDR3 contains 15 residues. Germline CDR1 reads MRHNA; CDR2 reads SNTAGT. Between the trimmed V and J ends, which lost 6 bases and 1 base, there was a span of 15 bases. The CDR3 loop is CASSLDRIGNTEAFF. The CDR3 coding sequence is TGTGCCAGCAGCCTAGACAGGATCGGGAACACTGAAGCTTTCTTT.

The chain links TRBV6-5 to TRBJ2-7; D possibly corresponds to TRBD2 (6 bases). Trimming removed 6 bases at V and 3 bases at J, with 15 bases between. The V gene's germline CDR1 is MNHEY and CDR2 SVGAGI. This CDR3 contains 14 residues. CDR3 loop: CASSHSTGDYEQYV. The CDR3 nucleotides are TGTGCCAGCAGCCACAGTACGGGAGACTACGAGCAGTACGTC.

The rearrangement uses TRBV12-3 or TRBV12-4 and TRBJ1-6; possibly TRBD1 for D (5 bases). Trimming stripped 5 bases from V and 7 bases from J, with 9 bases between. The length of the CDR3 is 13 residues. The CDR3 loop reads CASSRGVNSPLHF. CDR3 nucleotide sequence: TGTGCCAGCAGTCGGGGGGTCAATTCACCCCTCCACTTT.

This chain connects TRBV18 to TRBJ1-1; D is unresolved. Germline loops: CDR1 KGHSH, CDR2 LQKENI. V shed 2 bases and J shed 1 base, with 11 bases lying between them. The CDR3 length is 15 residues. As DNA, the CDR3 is TGTGCCAGCTCACCAATGGGAAGACAGAACACTGAAGCTTTCTTT. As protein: CASSPMGRQNTEAFF.

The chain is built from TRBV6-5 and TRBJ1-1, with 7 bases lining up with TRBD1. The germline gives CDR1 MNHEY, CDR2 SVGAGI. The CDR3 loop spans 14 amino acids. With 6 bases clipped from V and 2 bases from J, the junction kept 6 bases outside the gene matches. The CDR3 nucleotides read TGTGCCAGCAGGGTACACAGGGGCAACACTGAAGCTTTCTTT. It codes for CASRVHRGNTEAFF.

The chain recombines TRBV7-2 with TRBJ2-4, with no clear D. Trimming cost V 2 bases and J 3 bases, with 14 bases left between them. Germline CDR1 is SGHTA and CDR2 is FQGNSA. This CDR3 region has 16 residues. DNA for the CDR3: TGTGCCAGCAGCTTAATTCCGGTGTCAGTCAAAAACATTCAGTACTTC. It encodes CASSLIPVSVKNIQYF.

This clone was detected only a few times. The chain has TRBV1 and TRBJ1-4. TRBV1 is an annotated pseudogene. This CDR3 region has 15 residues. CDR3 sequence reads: CTSSQETDLDEKLFF. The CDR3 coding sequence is TGCACCAGCAGCCAAGAAACGGATTTGGATGAAAAACTGTTTTTT.

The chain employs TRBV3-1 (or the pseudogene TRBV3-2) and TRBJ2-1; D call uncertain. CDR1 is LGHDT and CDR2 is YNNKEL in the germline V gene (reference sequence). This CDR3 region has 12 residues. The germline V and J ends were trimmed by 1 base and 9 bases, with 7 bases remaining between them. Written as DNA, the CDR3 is TGTGCCAGCAGCCAAGTATCCCGTGAGCAGTTCTTC. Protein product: CASSQVSREQFF.

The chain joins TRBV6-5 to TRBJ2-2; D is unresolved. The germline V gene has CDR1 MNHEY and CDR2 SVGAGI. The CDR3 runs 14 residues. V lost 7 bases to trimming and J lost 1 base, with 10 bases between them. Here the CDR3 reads CASTLLGNTGELFF. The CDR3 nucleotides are TGTGCCAGCACTTTGTTGGGGAACACCGGGGAGCTGTTTTTT.